This T cell receptor (beta chain) was sequenced for a study of regulatory T cells in long-lasting Graves disease. This clonotype was counted at least ten times. The CDR3 extends over 10 amino acids. The germline V gene encodes CDR1 DFQATT and CDR2 SNEGSKA (reference sequence). Assembly of TCR beta libraries relied on iRepertoire HTBI primers together with Arm-PCR of CDR3 regions. MiXCR was run by TCRdb on the multiplex PCR reads, yielding one entry per CDR3 protein. The sample contains approximately 390,000 distinct CDR3 sequences, about 16% of which appear only once. Sample time point: newly diagnosed GD, antithyroid drugs for less than 3 months. Researchers made the TCR library from RNA that was extracted from PBMCs. The data were also submitted as part of a second study, on T cells in Graves' hyperthyroidism and ophthalmopathy.

Sample: peripheral blood mononuclear cells (PBMCs), taken at new diagnosis, from a patient treated with antithyroid drugs. V usage is TRBV20-1 and J usage is TRBJ2-3; D is undetermined. This clonotype was sampled from a woman aged 18-29 years with Graves disease. The CDR3 reads CAYLMDTQYF. The CDR3 DNA reads TGCGCGTACCTCATGGATACGCAGTATTTT.